The 10 T cell receptor beta chains below come from one sample, sequenced in a study of blood T cells in healthy people across ages (dated by TCRdb to between 2014 and 2016). The method was 5' RACE. The instrument given in TCRdb is Illumina HiSeq 2500. A second PCR of about 6 to 11 cycles was run with a J-beta primer mix and a sample-barcoded 5' primer. TCRdb handled the public reads itself, with Q25 trimming in fastp and clone calling in MiXCR, and kept productive beta chains. Rows are unified per CDR3 protein, each entry keeping the most common DNA and genes. Within this sample are 600,000 or so distinct CDR3 sequences, with approximately 30% of them counted one time only. Together, the top ten hold 15% to 19% of the sample. Input material: blood. Receptors were obtained from an elderly woman in good health.

The table lists this clonotype with many counts. The chain carries TRBV7-6 and TRBJ2-7; D unresolved. The CDR3 extends over 17 amino acids. CDR1 and CDR2 from the germline V gene are SGHVS and FNYEAQ. V lost 1 base, J lost 0 bases, and 16 bases lay in between. CDR3 region: CASSLGQSKDDSYEQYF. The CDR3 DNA reads TGTGCCAGCAGCTTAGGACAATCGAAAGACGACTCCTACGAGCAGTACTTC.

In this sample, this clonotype turned up once. The chain links TRBV12-3 or TRBV12-4 to TRBJ2-5; 12 nucleotides agree with TRBD1. CDR3 length: 15 amino acids. The ends lost 6 bases at V and 5 bases at J; junction bases unmatched: 7. The CDR3 is CASSPGTGGDETQYF. CDR3 DNA sequence: TGTGCCAGCAGCCCCGGGACAGGGGGCGATGAGACCCAGTACTTC.

This clonotype was counted ten times or more. The chain has TRBV20-1 and TRBJ2-1; D ambiguous. This CDR3 has 12 residues. Per the germline V gene, CDR1 is DFQATT and CDR2 is SNEGSKA (reference sequence). Trimming took 5 bases from V and 4 from J, leaving 9 bases between them. CDR3 coding DNA: TGCAGTGCTGAGGACGGTTACAATGAGCAGTTCTTC. Encoded protein: CSAEDGYNEQFF.

This clonotype has a count of ten or more. This rearrangement joins TRBV7-2 to TRBJ2-1, with D uncertain. The CDR3 runs 14 residues. Trimming took 5 bases from V and 6 from J, leaving 14 bases between them. Germline-derived CDR1 and CDR2 are SGHTA and FQGNSA. CDR3: CASSLPRLSNEQFF. The CDR3 coding sequence is TGTGCCAGCAGCCTACCCCGTCTAAGCAATGAGCAGTTCTTC.

The sample holds a few counts of this clonotype. V and J are TRBV7-9 and TRBJ1-2; tentatively, D is TRBD1 (5 bases). The CDR3 runs 13 residues. V lost 5 bases, J lost 8 bases, and 15 bases lay in between. Germline CDR1 SEHNR, CDR2 FQNEAQ (reference sequence). The CDR3 region has the DNA TGTGCCAGCAGCAAGGGGCAGGGCCGGGGCTACACCTTC. Translating gives CASSKGQGRGYTF.

This sequence joins TRBV20-1 and TRBJ2-7; maybe TRBD1 (6 bases). Judging by the DNA end, TRBJ2-5 fits better; the J call may be wrong. The CDR3 runs to 15 residues. Germline assignment: CDR1 DFQATT and CDR2 SNEGSKA (reference sequence). The CDR3 coding sequence is TGCAGTGCTAGAGTTCCCGGGACACCTAAAGAGACCCAGTACTTC. Residues: CSARVPGTPKETQYF.

On this clonotype itself: A much larger clone differs by one base, so this may be a read error. The gene calls are TRBV18 and TRBJ1-1; D may be TRBD1 (5 bases). Germline CDR1 and CDR2: KGHSH and LQKENI. This CDR3 contains 12 residues. CDR3 protein: CTSSPGRAEAFF. CDR3 in DNA: TGTACCAGCTCACCAGGGAGGGCTGAAGCTTTCTTT.

About this clonotype: Being one base from a much bigger clone, this may be a read error. This chain uses TRBV4-2 with TRBJ2-4; D is possibly TRBD2 (5 bases). Germline CDR1 and CDR2: LGHNA and YNFKEQ. The CDR3 is made up of 13 amino acids. This CDR3 is CVSSQDPAGTQYF. The CDR3 DNA reads TGTGTCAGCAGCCAAGATCCCGCGGGCACCCAGTACTTC.

This clonotype was recorded at least ten times. The V gene is TRBV7-2, the J gene TRBJ2-3, with D unclear. This CDR3 is built from 14 residues. Germline CDR1 and CDR2: SGHTA and FQGNSA. V was shortened by 7 bases and J by 1 base, with 12 bases between the two germline ends. The CDR3 loop is CASNLRSGTDTQYF. CDR3 DNA sequence: TGTGCCAGCAACCTCCGGAGCGGCACAGATACGCAGTATTTT.

With regard to this clonotype: This may come from a read error, since a much larger clone is one base off. This chain joins TRBV6-1 and TRBJ1-1; 7 nucleotides agree with TRBD1. This CDR3 comprises 13 residues. From germline, CDR1 is MNHNS and CDR2 SASEGT. V lost 4 bases to trimming and J lost 11 bases; unmatched junction nucleotides: 10. CDR3 nucleotide sequence: TGTGCCAGCAGTGTGAAGGGACAGCGGGACGCTTTCTTT. Translating it yields CASSVKGQRDAFF.